These T cell receptor beta chains were read from a single sample in a study of blood T cell repertoires in COVID-19. This table comes from immunoSEQ multiplex PCR, and its TCRdb copy is limited to in-frame clones, with some not included. The sample holds approximately 140,000 clones; approximately 80% are singletons and the top ten take roughly 13%. Sequencing was performed on peripheral blood. These receptors all come from a man between 60 and 75 years old with active or convalescent COVID-19. Each CDR3 is given with its conserved first and last residue. A D gene is named only where the DNA matches it firmly. Clone size appears in some rows only: once, few, many, or a class for an expanded clone.

d_call	v_call	j_call	clone_size	cdr3_aa	cdr3_nt
TRBD1	TRBV5-1	TRBJ2-1	NA	CASSPRDRGRGGSYNEQFF	TGCGCCAGCAGTCCGAGGGACAGGGGAAGAGGGGGCTCCTACAATGAGCAGTTCTTC
NA	TRBV6-5	TRBJ2-1	NA	CASSQEASYNEQFF	TGTGCCAGCAGCCAGGAGGCCTCCTACAATGAGCAGTTCTTC
NA	TRBV5-5	TRBJ2-3	NA	CASSLGGLSSTQYF	TGTGCCAGCAGCTTGGGGGGACTCTCGAGTACGCAGTATTTT
NA	TRBV11-2	TRBJ2-4	NA	CASSFRQTLAKNIQYF	TGTGCCAGCAGCTTCCGACAGACTCTAGCCAAAAACATTCAGTACTTC
NA	TRBV11-3	TRBJ2-1	once	CASSLSGEGVLFF	TGTGCCAGCAGCTTATCAGGTGAGGGGGTTTTGTTCTTC
NA	TRBV7-5	TRBJ2-7	NA	CVRSWGRDNSYEQYF	TGTGTCAGAAGCTGGGGTAGGGACAATTCCTACGAGCAGTACTTC
NA	TRBV24-1	TRBJ2-1	NA	CATSDFGARRGFYNEQFF	TGTGCCACCAGTGATTTCGGAGCTCGGAGGGGATTTTACAATGAGCAGTTCTTC
NA	TRBV27	TRBJ1-1	few	CASSLYGGTEAFF	TGTGCCAGCAGTTTATACGGGGGCACTGAAGCTTTCTTT
TRBD2	TRBV7-3	TRBJ2-2	NA	CASSPNGGANTGELFF	TGTGCCAGCAGCCCCAACGGGGGGGCGAACACCGGGGAGCTGTTTTTT
NA	TRBV24-1	TRBJ2-3	NA	CATSGTGSGTDTQYF	TGTGCCACCAGTGGAACAGGTTCAGGGACAGATACGCAGTATTTT
NA	TRBV19	TRBJ2-3	NA	CASSRPDGSTDTQYF	TGTGCCAGTAGTCGCCCTGACGGGAGCACAGATACGCAGTATTTT
NA	TRBV4-2	TRBJ1-4	few	CASSQDPQGGEKLFF	TGTGCCAGCAGCCAAGACCCCCAAGGGGGTGAAAAACTGTTTTTT
NA	TRBV4-3	TRBJ1-3	few	CASSPGSGNTIYF	TGCGCCAGCAGCCCGGGCTCTGGAAACACCATATATTTT
NA	TRBV18	TRBJ2-3	NA	CASSPGNSDTQYF	TGTGCCAGCTCACCAGGCAATTCAGATACGCAGTATTTT
TRBD1	TRBV28	TRBJ1-4	NA	CASSSSGQGYEKLFF	TGTGCCAGCAGTTCGTCGGGACAGGGGTACGAAAAACTGTTTTTT
TRBD1	TRBV7-9	TRBJ1-3	once	CASSIDRGSWDTIYF	TGTGCCAGCAGCATAGACAGGGGAAGTTGGGACACCATATATTTT
TRBD1	TRBV10-3	TRBJ1-1	NA	CAISEARQGAGTEAFF	TGTGCCATCAGTGAGGCCCGACAGGGCGCAGGCACTGAAGCTTTCTTT
TRBD1	TRBV7-9	TRBJ1-1	NA	CASSSTGGSTEAFF	TGTGCCAGCAGTTCTACAGGGGGTAGCACTGAAGCTTTCTTT
TRBD1	TRBV19	TRBJ2-7	NA	CASRRTGGSYEQYF	TGTGCCAGTAGACGGACAGGGGGGTCCTACGAGCAGTACTTC
TRBD2	TRBV9	TRBJ2-3	NA	CASSVGTSGRDTQYF	TGTGCCAGCAGCGTTGGGACTAGCGGGAGAGATACGCAGTATTTT
TRBD2	TRBV27	TRBJ2-7	NA	CASSFDPGTSRYEQYF	TGTGCCAGCAGTTTCGACCCCGGGACTAGCAGGTACGAGCAGTACTTC
TRBD2	TRBV6-2/TRBV6-3	TRBJ2-2	NA	CASSSLASGELFF	TGTGCCAGCAGTTCACTAGCGTCCGGGGAGCTGTTTTTT